A selection of T cell receptor beta chains follows, all from one sample in a study of shared clonotypes between healthy human individuals. Sequencing was performed with immunoSEQ multiplex PCR; in TCRdb, only in-frame clones are kept and a portion is missing. The sample lists roughly 1 million clones; about 70% were seen once. The sample consisted of memory CD4+ T cells sorted from blood. Receptor source: a young man in good health. Both conserved end residues are part of each CDR3. A D gene is named only where the DNA matches it firmly. The size entry is marked missing in some rows and otherwise reads once, few, many or a size class.

v_call	cdr3_length	clone_size	j_call	d_call	cdr3_aa	cdr3_nt
TRBV10-3	13	.	TRBJ1-5	TRBD1	CAIRGTENQPQHF	TGTGCCATCAGAGGGACAGAAAATCAGCCCCAGCATTTT
TRBV10-3	16	.	TRBJ2-2	.	CAISESVASNTGELFF	TGTGCCATCAGTGAGTCGGTAGCTTCGAACACCGGGGAGCTGTTTTTT
TRBV7-7	17	.	TRBJ2-5	TRBD2	CASSLGLAGAREETQYF	TGTGCTAGCAGCTTAGGACTAGCGGGGGCCCGGGAAGAGACCCAGTACTTC
TRBV20-1	10	many	TRBJ2-3	TRBD2	CSAGLAAQYF	TGCAGTGCCGGACTAGCTGCGCAGTATTTT
TRBV7-2	13	.	TRBJ1-1	.	CASSLALGTEAFF	TGTGCCAGCAGCTTAGCGCTCGGGACTGAAGCTTTCTTT
TRBV7-7	13	.	TRBJ2-5	.	CASSLDGGETQYF	TGTGCTAGCAGCTTAGATGGGGGCGAGACCCAGTACTTC
TRBV11-2	17	.	TRBJ2-7	TRBD1	CASSLVVGQGARYEQYF	TGTGCCAGCAGCTTAGTTGTGGGACAGGGGGCAAGGTACGAGCAGTACTTC
TRBV5-1	11	.	TRBJ1-1	.	CASSLAGDVFF	TGCGCCAGCAGCTTGGCCGGCGACGTCTTCTTT
TRBV7-2	16	.	TRBJ2-2	TRBD2	CASSLAVAGPSGELFF	TGTGCCAGCAGCTTGGCAGTAGCGGGCCCTTCCGGGGAGCTGTTTTTT
TRBV19	13	few	TRBJ2-5	.	CATGLGGPETQYF	TGTGCCACCGGGTTAGGGGGTCCCGAGACCCAGTACTTC
TRBV6-6	15	.	TRBJ2-1	TRBD1	CASSWDRVGGNEQFF	TGTGCCAGCAGTTGGGACAGGGTGGGTGGCAATGAGCAGTTCTTC
TRBV6-1	10	.	TRBJ1-1	.	CASGNTEAFF	TGTGCCAGTGGGAACACTGAAGCTTTCTTT
TRBV7-9	14	.	TRBJ2-3	TRBD1	CASSYDRDTDTQYF	TGTGCCAGCAGCTACGACAGGGACACAGATACGCAGTATTTT
TRBV5-4	16	.	TRBJ1-3	.	CASSLQGRPPGNTIYF	TGTGCCAGCAGCTTGCAGGGAAGACCTCCTGGAAACACCATATATTTT
TRBV10-3	13	.	TRBJ2-3	.	CAISAGITDTQYF	TGTGCCATCAGTGCGGGAATCACAGATACGCAGTATTTT
TRBV7-9	13	.	TRBJ2-7	.	CASSLVDGYEQYF	TGTGCCAGCAGCTTAGTCGACGGATACGAGCAGTACTTC
TRBV5-1	15	few	TRBJ1-5	.	CASSRDGGNNQPQHF	TGCGCCAGCAGCAGGGACGGGGGTAACAATCAGCCCCAGCATTTT
TRBV9	13	.	TRBJ1-1	.	CASSVGRNTEAFF	TGTGCCAGCAGCGTGGGCAGGAACACTGAAGCTTTCTTT
TRBV6-5	11	.	TRBJ2-1	.	CASSYFDEQFF	TGTGCCAGCAGTTACTTCGATGAGCAGTTCTTC
TRBV10-2	13	few	TRBJ1-2	.	CASSELGSYGYTF	TGCGCCAGCAGTGAGCTAGGATCGTATGGCTACACCTTC
TRBV7-9	15	few	TRBJ1-6	.	CASSAMIGANSPLHF	TGTGCCAGCAGCGCTATGATCGGGGCTAATTCACCCCTCCACTTT
TRBV5-1	15	.	TRBJ2-1	TRBD1	CASSLGGTAHNEQFF	TGCGCCAGCAGCTTGGGTGGGACAGCCCACAATGAGCAGTTCTTC
TRBV15	15	many	TRBJ2-2	.	CATSRAGPPAGELFF	TGTGCCACCAGCAGAGCCGGGCCACCCGCCGGGGAGCTGTTTTTT
TRBV6-6	16	.	TRBJ2-1	.	CASSYLTQTANNEQFF	TGTGCCAGCAGTTACCTAACTCAAACAGCAAACAATGAGCAGTTCTTC
TRBV5-1	14	few	TRBJ1-2	.	CASSIIPLNYGYTF	TGCGCCAGCAGCATTATTCCGCTCAACTATGGCTACACCTTC
TRBV29-1	13	.	TRBJ1-1	TRBD1	CSVVTGGDTEAFF	TGCAGCGTTGTTACAGGGGGAGACACTGAAGCTTTCTTT
TRBV28	16	.	TRBJ1-4	TRBD1	CASSNPGQGSLAKLFF	TGTGCCAGCAGTAACCCAGGACAGGGGAGTTTGGCCAAACTGTTTTTT